What follows are 14 T cell receptor beta chains derived from one specimen sequenced in a study of shared clonotypes between healthy human individuals. Sequencing was performed with immunoSEQ multiplex PCR; in TCRdb, only in-frame clones are kept and a portion is missing. Here the sample spans about 580,000 clones, roughly 98% being singletons. Terminally differentiated effector memory CD45RA+ cells were excluded by CCR7 positive selection of CD45RO-negative cells. The sequenced material came from naive CD8+ T cells sorted from blood. These receptors were obtained from a man aged 25 to 40 in good health.

The J gene is TRBJ2-2, the V gene TRBV5-5; 9 bases agree with TRBD2. This CDR3 contains 13 residues. Germline V lookup: CDR1 SGHKS, CDR2 YYEKEE (reference sequence). Unmatched junction bases numbered 9, after V lost 7 bases and J lost 11 bases. The CDR3 DNA follows: TGTGCCAGCGGCGGGACTAGCAGCGTCGAGCTGTTTTTT. It encodes CASGGTSSVELFF.

This chain uses TRBV11-3 with TRBJ2-2, with D possibly TRBD1 on 7 matching bases. Germline assignment: CDR1 SGHNT and CDR2 YENEEA. This CDR3 has 14 amino acids. V was trimmed by 6 bases and J by 7 bases, leaving 15 bases between them. CDR3 amino acids: CASSSGGGGGELFF. CDR3 nucleotide sequence: TGTGCCAGCAGTTCAGGGGGAGGCGGCGGGGAGCTGTTTTTT.

The chain is built from TRBV18 and TRBJ2-3; a possible D gene is TRBD1 (5 bases). Looked up from germline, CDR1 is KGHSH and CDR2 is LQKENI. V was cut by 1 base and J by 2 bases, with 19 bases left in between. This CDR3 region has 18 residues. The CDR3 protein is CASSPRETVPFPTDTQYF. The DNA for the CDR3 is TGTGCCAGCTCACCACGAGAGACAGTACCCTTTCCCACAGATACGCAGTATTTT. The full variable domain, rest sourced from reference TRBV18 and TRBJ2-3, is NAGVMQNPRHLVRRRGQEARLRCSPMKGHSHVYWYRQLPEEGLKFMVYLQKENIIDESGMPKERFSAEFPKEGPSILRIQQVVRGDSAAYFCASSPRETVPFPTDTQYFGPGTRLTVL.

The chain employs TRBV2 and TRBJ2-5; no reliable D call. The CDR3 spans 12 residues. V dropped 4 bases and J dropped 1 base, with 4 bases sitting between them. The germline V gene encodes CDR1 SNHLY and CDR2 FYNNEI. The CDR3 here is CASSGTQETQYF. As DNA, the CDR3 is TGTGCCAGCAGTGGGACCCAAGAGACCCAGTACTTC.

The sample holds one count of this clone. CDR3 in amino acids: CASSLGAGASAEQYF. The CDR3, as DNA: TGTGCCAGCAGCTTAGGGGCGGGGGCCTCTGCCGAGCAGTACTTC. This rearrangement joins TRBV7-7 to TRBJ2-7, with a tentative D call TRBD2 (7 bases). CDR1 and CDR2 (germline): SSHAT, FNYEAQ (reference sequence). Trimming removed 1 base at V and 6 bases at J, with 16 bases between. The CDR3 is 15 amino acids.

V gene TRBV10-3 combines with J gene TRBJ2-7, with a tentative D call TRBD1 (6 bases). Germline V gene data show CDR1 as ENHRY and CDR2 as SYGVKD. This CDR3 contains 13 residues. V was trimmed by 11 bases and J by 2 bases, leaving 16 bases between them. The CDR3 spells CAASRDTTYEQYF. The CDR3 nucleotides read TGTGCCGCCTCTCGGGACACCACCTACGAGCAGTACTTC.

The rearrangement links TRBV5-1 to TRBJ1-1; D is unresolved. CDR1 SGHRS and CDR2 YFSETQ come from the germline V gene. The V and J ends lost 4 bases and 3 bases respectively, with 13 bases between them. This CDR3 has 14 residues. The CDR3 protein is CASSPALGYTEAFF. CDR3 nucleotides: TGCGCCAGCAGCCCAGCTTTGGGCTACACTGAAGCTTTCTTT.

V is TRBV5-4 and J is TRBJ1-5; D not resolved. With 2 bases removed from V and 6 bases from J, the gap between germline ends came to 6 bases. Germline values: CDR1 SGHNT, CDR2 YYREEE (reference sequence). CDR3 size: 12 residues. The CDR3 here is CASSFWGQPQHF. The CDR3 bases are TGTGCCAGCAGCTTTTGGGGTCAGCCCCAGCATTTT.

The V gene is TRBV5-6, the J gene TRBJ2-1, with D uncertain. CDR1 is SGHDT and CDR2 is YYEEEE in the germline V gene. The CDR3 runs to 15 residues. V lost 0 bases and J lost 7, with 14 bases in between. The DNA for the CDR3 is TGTGCCAGCAGCTTGGGAAGGCCGGATTTAAATGAGCAGTTCTTC. It specifies CASSLGRPDLNEQFF.

The rearrangement links TRBV28 to TRBJ2-1; tentatively, D is TRBD2 (6 bases). CDR1 MDHEN and CDR2 SYDVKM come from the germline V gene. The CDR3 spans 16 residues. V was cut by 2 bases and J by 1 base, with 12 bases left in between. CDR3: CASSLRASVSYNEQFF. CDR3 coding DNA: TGTGCCAGCAGTTTACGGGCTAGCGTATCCTACAATGAGCAGTTCTTC.

This sequence joins TRBV2 and TRBJ2-7; D is undetermined. This CDR3 is 12 amino acids long. CDR1 SNHLY and CDR2 FYNNEI come from the germline V gene. V dropped 6 bases and J dropped 4 bases, with 10 bases sitting between them. The CDR3 nucleotides read TGTGCCAGCAGCAGCACATGGTACGAGCAGTACTTC. Protein product: CASSSTWYEQYF. The full variable domain, with the rest looked up from reference TRBV2 and TRBJ2-7, is EPEVTQTPSHQVTQMGQEVILRCVPISNHLYFYWYRQILGQKVEFLVSFYNNEISEKSEIFDDQFSVERPDGSNFTLKIRSTKLEDSAMYFCASSSTWYEQYFGPGTRLTVT.

This sequence joins TRBV29-1 and TRBJ1-1; D is uncertain. The CDR3 runs to 10 residues. Trimming removed 2 bases at V and 6 bases at J, with 4 bases between. Germline V gives CDR1 SQVTM, CDR2 ANQGSEA. The CDR3 protein is CSVEHPEAFF. The CDR3 DNA reads as TGCAGCGTTGAACATCCTGAAGCTTTCTTT.

This CDR3 reads CASRGARMNTEAFF. In DNA form, the CDR3 reads TGTGCCAGCAGGGGGGCAAGGATGAACACTGAAGCTTTCTTT. V usage is TRBV27 and J usage is TRBJ1-1, with a tentative D call TRBD1 (6 bases). V dropped 6 bases and J dropped 0 bases, with 11 bases sitting between them. CDR3 length: 14 amino acids. Germline CDR1 reads MNHEY; CDR2 reads SMNVEV (reference sequence).

The rearrangement links TRBV9 to TRBJ2-7; TRBD1 or TRBD2 may be the D gene (5 bases each). The CDR3 totals 15 residues. Trimming took off 4 bases at V and 2 bases at J, with 16 bases between the two ends. Germline assignment: CDR1 SGDLS and CDR2 YYNGEE. CDR3: CASSTAGTGTYEQYF. CDR3 bases: TGTGCCAGCAGCACGGCCGGGACGGGTACCTACGAGCAGTACTTC.